This T cell receptor (beta chain) was captured in a study of OX40 agonist ivuxolimab in advanced cancers. CDR3 length equals 14 residues. V was trimmed by 2 bases and J by 7 bases, leaving 11 bases between them. Germline loops: CDR1 LNHDA, CDR2 SQIVND (reference sequence). Profiling relied on immunoSEQ multiplex PCR, and the TCRdb table lists in-frame clones only, not all of them. The repertoire holds 70,000 to 95,000 clones, with around 84% as singletons. The source material was CD4+ or CD8+ T cells sorted from blood, sampled in a trial of the OX40 agonist ivuxolimab. This clonotype was obtained from an adult with an advanced solid tumor such as melanoma, head and neck, liver or kidney cancer. The chain links TRBV19 to TRBJ1-4; D gene unclear. Here the CDR3 DNA reads TGTGCCAGTAGTATAATATCGGGCGCTGAAAAACTGTTTTTT. Encoded protein: CASSIISGAEKLFF.